The rows below give T cell receptor beta chains drawn from one sample of a study of T cell responses to AZD1222 COVID-19 vaccine. Profiling relied on immunoSEQ multiplex PCR, and the TCRdb table lists in-frame clones only, not all of them. The sample has around 110,000 clones; roughly nine tenths are singletons. The sequencing used peripheral blood, collected on day 0 of AZD1222 vaccination. Every receptor here comes from an adult in good health. Each CDR3 is given without its conserved first and last residue.

TRBV28	TRBJ1-1	ASSYRGRGTEAF
TRBV5-6	TRBJ2-1	ASSLTGTQSNEQF
TRBV2	TRBJ2-7	AGGYTGWNEQY
TRBV15	TRBJ1-5	ATSRVGSGQPQH
TRBV24-1	TRBJ1-2	ATSKQAGGYT
TRBV28	TRBJ1-1	AITGEWNTEAF
TRBV19	TRBJ1-2	ASTHLDRGHNYT
TRBV7-3	TRBJ2-2	ASSRTGATGELF
TRBV6-2/TRBV6-3	TRBJ2-7	ASSPAYEQY
TRBV6-5	TRBJ1-1	ASNQKRGGNTEAF
TRBV5-4	TRBJ1-4	ASSAWTGGGEKLF
TRBV7-9	TRBJ2-2	ASSHERGGKELF
TRBV19	TRBJ1-2	ASSISLGNPPGYT
TRBV15	TRBJ1-2	ATSNALAHGYT
TRBV4-2	TRBJ2-5	ASSQGNRAQETQY
TRBV27	TRBJ2-4	ASSRSGTGGKNIQY
TRBV11-2	TRBJ2-7	ASSASNHRGYEQY
TRBV7-9	TRBJ2-5	ASLLLGGPQETQY
TRBV27	TRBJ2-7	ASTRLGTGGGEQY
TRBV4-1	TRBJ2-5	ASSQDEWEETQY
TRBV5-1	TRBJ2-1	ASSLGSGGGSPEQF
TRBV15	TRBJ1-1	ATSRGVGLGDDTEAF
TRBV5-5	TRBJ1-3	ASSLQGQAGNTIY
TRBV24-1	TRBJ2-2	ATNRGDWSGELF
TRBV28	TRBJ2-7	ASSFYRTSYEQY
TRBV27	TRBJ1-2	ASSLFGGDGYT